This T cell receptor (beta chain) was retrieved from a study of CD8 T cells in ankylosing spondylitis (dated by TCRdb to about 2017). The study in broad terms: To find TCR variants linked to disease, the study profiled T cell receptor beta repertoires in ankylosing spondylitis patients and healthy donors. In total, the full study cohort was made up of about 99 healthy donors and 20 to 25 ankylosing spondylitis patients. Samples of peripheral blood were taken, and for ankylosing spondylitis patients, synovial fluid was collected as well. Summary of the overall study and its limitations: The disease-linked clones were reported as significantly enriched in matched synovial fluid samples from ankylosing spondylitis patients. The disease-linked clones showed a CD8+ phenotype and occurred at relatively low frequencies in peripheral blood. A TCR beta motif made up of several highly homologous amino acid variants appeared to be characteristic of blood from ankylosing spondylitis patients. Some of the motif variants had been reported before in the synovial fluid and blood of reactive arthritis patients, a finding that suggests common disease-initiation mechanisms.

Of note for this clonotype: Its binding antigen is unknown. Base qualities are not recorded, but no much larger clone differs from it by a single base.

Spanning cysteine to phenylalanine, the CDR3 consists of 15 amino acids. Only the CDR3 DNA stays, 45 bases, in frame from base 1. According to the germline V gene (reference sequence), CDR1 reads LNHNV and CDR2 reads YYDKDF. V has 3 bases trimmed and J has 2 bases trimmed; junction bases matching no gene number 5. The sequencing machine was an Illumina HiSeq 2500. Quantitative 5'-RACE with molecular barcodes was used to prepare TCR beta libraries. The authors processed their data as follows. Disease-linked TCR variants were identified with a new computational method built on a probabilistic model of VDJ rearrangement. TCRdb took the public reads, trimmed them with fastp at Q25, ran MiXCR for clone calling and kept in-frame beta chains. CDR3 protein sequences are deduplicated, and each keeps its most common genes and DNA. These V and J calls originate from TCRdb's pipeline instead of the authors' own analysis. Counted in this sample were hundreds of thousands of distinct CDR3 sequences; roughly 13% of them appeared once. Together, the top ten hold 6.5% to 7% of the sample.

The clonotype originates from a male donor with ankylosing spondylitis. The V gene is TRBV15 and the J gene is TRBJ2-3; TRBD1 lines up with 7 middle nucleotides. Input material: blood, either unsorted or a sorted T cell fraction (not recorded which). The nucleotide sequence reads as follows: TGTGCCACCAGCAGGAGACAGGGTCCCACAGATACGCAGTATTTT. Its protein product is CATSRRQGPTDTQYF.